Shown below are 17 T cell receptor beta chains from a single sample sequenced in a study of cytomegalovirus exposure and HLA in healthy donors. Amplification used 60 Vbeta primers and 13 Jbeta primers. The assay was immunoSEQ multiplex PCR, and TCRdb's table has in-frame clones only and misses some. The sample holds roughly 150,000 clones; over 80% are singletons and the top ten take roughly 1.5%. Sequenced material: PBMCs. All receptors derive from a woman aged 18-29 years in good health and CMV-seronegative.

In its sample, this clone was seen once. At one end the junction does not follow the germline gene, possibly because of a read error. The chain links TRBV7-8 to TRBJ2-3; D uncertain. The CDR3 has 15 amino acids. Germline CDR1 SGHVS, CDR2 FQNEAQ. The CDR3 spells CASGLPSTRTDTQYF. The CDR3 bases are TGTGCCAGCGGCTTGCCCTCGACACGAACAGATACGCAGTATTTT.

CDR3 DNA: TGTGCCAGCTTACCGGGGGGCATTCTGTATGGCTACACCTTC. Its translation: CASLPGGILYGYTF. This chain connects TRBV28 to TRBJ1-2; perhaps TRBD1 as D (6 bases). V lost 8 bases to trimming and J lost 5 bases, with 18 bases between them. Germline values: CDR1 MDHEN, CDR2 SYDVKM. This CDR3 has 14 residues.

The chain joins TRBV4-1 to TRBJ2-3; weak D call: TRBD1 (6 bases). In germline, CDR1 is MGHRA, CDR2 YSYEKL. V lost 0 bases and J 3 bases, leaving 7 bases between the germline ends. This CDR3 has 14 residues. This chain's CDR3 is CASSQDRGTDTQYF. CDR3 coding DNA: TGCGCCAGCAGCCAAGATAGGGGGACAGATACGCAGTATTTT.

The chain joins TRBV4-1 to TRBJ1-1; weak D call: TRBD1 (5 bases). This CDR3 has 20 amino acids. The germline gives CDR1 MGHRA, CDR2 YSYEKL. Trimming removed 1 base from V and 1 base from J, with 25 bases in between. CDR3 coding DNA: TGCGCCAGCAGCCAAGTAAATAGGGGCCTAAACCCAGGAACGAACACTGAAGCTTTCTTT. It specifies CASSQVNRGLNPGTNTEAFF.

This clone was picked up a small number of times. This chain links TRBV20-1 with TRBJ2-7, with 8 positions matching TRBD1. Germline values: CDR1 DFQATT, CDR2 SNEGSKA (reference sequence). The CDR3 runs to 11 residues. Trimming removed 6 bases from V and 4 bases from J; junction bases left unmatched: 2. CDR3: CSATGGYEQYF. The CDR3 DNA is TGCAGTGCAACAGGGGGATACGAGCAGTACTTC.

Only one count was recorded for this clone. The V gene is TRBV27, the J gene TRBJ1-5, with a weak D call TRBD1 (6 bases). V was clipped by 5 bases and J by 8 bases, with 19 bases between them. Per germline, CDR1 MNHEY and CDR2 SMNVEV (reference sequence). The CDR3 sequence is 15 residues long. CDR3 in DNA: TGTGCCAGCAGTCGCACCGGGACAAGGGGCGAGCCCCAGCATTTT. Protein sequence: CASSRTGTRGEPQHF.

This clone was seen more than once but under ten times. The chain combines TRBV4-1 with TRBJ1-1; 9 bases match TRBD1. The V gene end was trimmed by 4 bases and the J gene end by 7 bases; junction bases not matched to a gene: 4. CDR3 length: 13 residues. The V gene's germline CDR1 is MGHRA and CDR2 YSYEKL. The CDR3 protein is CASSPGTGIEAFF. In DNA, the CDR3 is TGCGCCAGCAGCCCCGGGACAGGGATTGAAGCTTTCTTT.

The count of this clone is one. V and J are TRBV5-4 and TRBJ2-5; 7 bases map to TRBD2. V shed 4 bases and J 2 bases; nucleotides not matched to a gene: 5. Per germline, CDR1 SGHNT and CDR2 YYREEE (reference sequence). The CDR3 length is 14 residues. The CDR3, as DNA: TGTGCCAGCAGCCAGACGGGACTACAAGAGACCCAGTACTTC. Amino acids: CASSQTGLQETQYF.

This clone was seen a single time. V usage is TRBV28 and J usage is TRBJ1-3; 9 nucleotides align to TRBD1. V shed 6 bases and J 8 bases; nucleotides not matched to a gene: 11. Germline V gene lookup returns CDR1 MDHEN and CDR2 SYDVKM. This CDR3 contains 15 residues. CDR3 sequence reads: CASRSGTGIGDTIYF. DNA for the CDR3: TGTGCCAGCAGGTCCGGGACAGGGATTGGTGACACCATATATTTT.

This clone has more than one count but fewer than ten. The chain joins TRBV9 to TRBJ2-3; 7 bases agree with TRBD2. CDR1 and CDR2 from the germline V gene are SGDLS and YYNGEE. The CDR3 runs 15 residues. V gave up 3 bases and J gave up 6 bases; unmatched junction bases: 10. The CDR3 protein is CASSAGTGGGDTQYF. CDR3 sequence (DNA): TGTGCCAGCAGCGCCGGGACTGGGGGAGGGGATACGCAGTATTTT. The variable domain in full, completed from reference TRBV9 and TRBJ2-3, reads DSGVTQTPKHLITATGQRVTLRCSPRSGDLSVYWYQQSLDQGLQFLIQYYNGEERAKGNILERFSAQQFPDLHSELNLSSLELGDSALYFCASSAGTGGGDTQYFGPGTRLTVL.

The chain carries TRBV4-1 and TRBJ2-1; 12 positions match TRBD2. Germline CDR1 MGHRA, CDR2 YSYEKL. V lost 0 bases and J lost 0; bases outside the gene matches: 9. The CDR3 has 20 amino acids. The CDR3 nucleotides are TGCGCCAGCAGCCAAGATCCTTGGACTAGCGGGGTCGTCTCCTACAATGAGCAGTTCTTC. Translated: CASSQDPWTSGVVSYNEQFF.

The chain employs TRBV6-1 and TRBJ2-7, with D possibly matching TRBD2 (6 bases). The germline V gene encodes CDR1 MNHNS and CDR2 SASEGT. The CDR3 length is 15 residues. V was shortened by 8 bases and J by 3 bases, with 20 bases between the two germline ends. The CDR3, as DNA: TGTGCCAGCGTGATTGTGGGACTGTCTTTCTACGAGCAGTACTTC. This codes for CASVIVGLSFYEQYF.

The gene calls are TRBV7-2 and TRBJ2-7; TRBD1 matches at 7 bases. The CDR3 loop spans 13 amino acids. V gave up 2 bases and J gave up 4 bases; unmatched junction bases: 2. The germline gives CDR1 SGHTA, CDR2 FQGNSA. CDR3: CASSLRQGYEQYF. The CDR3 region has the DNA TGTGCCAGCAGCTTACGACAGGGTTACGAGCAGTACTTC.

A single count supports this clone. The chain employs TRBV12-5 and TRBJ1-5, with D perhaps matching TRBD1 (5 bases). The CDR3 loop spans 13 amino acids. Germline values: CDR1 LGHNT, CDR2 FRNRAP. V was cut by 1 base and J by 4 bases, with 5 bases left in between. CDR3 in amino acids: CASGLDRNQPQHF. For the CDR3, the DNA is TGTGCTAGTGGTTTGGACAGGAATCAGCCCCAGCATTTT.

The genes are TRBV15 and TRBJ1-2, with D tentatively TRBD1 (6 bases). The V gene lost 2 bases and the J gene lost 5 bases, with 12 bases spanning the gap. The CDR3 spans 14 residues. The germline V gene has CDR1 LNHNV and CDR2 YYDKDF (reference sequence). CDR3 protein: CATSRHRVGYGYTF. CDR3 coding DNA: TGTGCCACCAGCAGACACAGGGTAGGGTATGGCTACACCTTC.

This clone appeared once. The V and J genes are TRBV5-1 and TRBJ1-1; no firm D call. CDR3 length: 13 residues. Germline V gene sequence: CDR1 SGHRS, CDR2 YFSETQ. V dropped 3 bases and J dropped 6 bases, with 12 bases sitting between them. CDR3 protein: CASSSAWESEAFF. The CDR3 region has the DNA TGCGCCAGCAGCTCAGCCTGGGAGTCTGAAGCTTTCTTT.

V is TRBV6-5 and J is TRBJ2-1; D is undetermined. CDR3 length equals 12 residues. V gave up 6 bases and J gave up 9 bases, with 12 bases separating them. Germline V gives CDR1 MNHEY, CDR2 SVGAGI. CDR3: CASRSTVSEQFF. The CDR3 nucleotides read TGTGCCAGCAGAAGCACGGTCTCTGAGCAGTTCTTC.